Below, 19 T cell receptor beta chains from the same sample are listed, as sequenced in a study of T-cell reconstitution after alpha-beta-depleted transplantation in children (dated by TCRdb to 2016 to 2018). Library preparation was by PCR. The listed sequencing device is Illumina HiSeq 2500. To normalize quantification of the TCRbeta repertoire, the TCR libraries were built with molecular barcoding that relied on unique molecular identifiers. TCRdb reprocessing: public reads trimmed at Q25 with fastp, clones called with MiXCR, in-frame beta chains kept. Merged by CDR3 protein, the rows form single entries marked with the most common genes and DNA. Counted in this sample were around 480,000 distinct CDR3 sequences; over 25% of them appeared once. Approximately 2.3% of the sample rests with the top ten. The sequencing used PBMCs from the stem cell graft donor, collected from the stem cell graft. All receptors derive from a human donor who donated a stem cell graft to a child with aplastic anemia.

In its sample, this clonotype was seen a few times. The chain has TRBV20-1 and TRBJ2-2; TRBD2 is a possible D gene (5 bases). V lost 3 bases to trimming and J lost 5 bases, with 13 bases between them. Per the germline V gene, CDR1 is DFQATT and CDR2 is SNEGSKA (reference sequence). The CDR3 is made up of 14 amino acids. CDR3 residues: CSASRGHATGELFF. Here the CDR3 DNA reads TGCAGTGCTAGTCGGGGTCACGCGACCGGGGAGCTGTTTTTT.

V usage is TRBV24-1 and J usage is TRBJ1-1; D unclear. The CDR3 sequence is 15 residues long. The V gene lost 2 bases and the J gene lost 0 bases, with 9 bases spanning the gap. Germline V lookup: CDR1 KGHDR, CDR2 SFDVKD. Here the CDR3 DNA reads TGTGCCACCAGTGATTCTAGGGCCATGAACACTGAAGCTTTCTTT. It specifies CATSDSRAMNTEAFF.

V is TRBV29-1 and J is TRBJ2-4, with D maybe TRBD1 (5 bases). Deletions cut 7 bases from V and 7 bases from J, with 17 bases between. CDR1 and CDR2 (germline): SQVTM, ANQGSEA. The CDR3 extends over 13 amino acids. CDR3 sequence: CSALGLLQNIQYF. The CDR3 DNA reads TGCAGCGCCCTGGGGCTACTTCAGAACATTCAGTACTTC.

The chain is built from TRBV12-5 and TRBJ2-1; TRBD1 aligns across 9 bases. After removal of 6 bases from V and 0 bases from J, the junction contained 21 bases not matched to a gene. Germline CDR1 and CDR2: LGHNT and FRNRAP. There are 21 residues in the CDR3. The CDR3 reads CASGGTGFAPKVTSSYNEQFF. The CDR3 DNA follows: TGTGCTAGTGGAGGGACAGGGTTCGCTCCTAAAGTGACTAGCTCCTACAATGAGCAGTTCTTC.

The CDR3 spells CASSTTGEVDGYTF. CDR3 nucleotide sequence: TGTGCCAGCAGTACTACGGGAGAGGTAGATGGCTACACCTTC. V and J are TRBV27 and TRBJ1-2, with D hard to call. The V gene lost 5 bases and the J gene lost 6 bases, with 16 bases spanning the gap. CDR1 MNHEY and CDR2 SMNVEV come from the germline V gene (reference sequence). The CDR3 has 14 amino acids.

This rearrangement joins TRBV4-3 to TRBJ2-3; 9 nucleotides align to TRBD1. Germline V gene lookup returns CDR1 LGHNA and CDR2 YSLEER. Germline trimming cut 5 bases from V and 0 bases from J; bases unmatched to any gene: 6. This CDR3 region has 16 residues. CDR3 coding DNA: TGCGCCAGCAGCGCACAGGGGGCGGGTAGCACAGATACGCAGTATTTT. The encoded protein is CASSAQGAGSTDTQYF.

The chain joins TRBV12-3 or TRBV12-4 to TRBJ2-2; 8 bases match TRBD1. The CDR3 loop spans 13 amino acids. The J segment lost 8 bases and the V segment lost 6 bases, leaving 5 bases of the junction unmatched. The CDR3 coding sequence is TGTGCCAGCAGCCAGGGGGCCTTTGGGGAGCTGTTTTTT. It encodes CASSQGAFGELFF.

The CDR3 sequence: CASSLGRGRDIQYF. In DNA form, the CDR3 reads TGTGCCAGCAGCTTGGGCAGGGGCCGGGACATTCAGTACTTC. V is TRBV7-2 and J is TRBJ2-4; perhaps TRBD1 as D (6 bases). Trimming stripped 3 bases from V and 8 bases from J, with 14 bases between. Per the germline V gene, CDR1 is SGHTA and CDR2 is FQGNSA. CDR3 length: 14 residues.

The rearrangement uses TRBV11-3 and TRBJ2-1; TRBD2 matches 12 bases. This CDR3 region has 17 residues. Germline assignment: CDR1 SGHNT and CDR2 YENEEA. V trimming: 3 bases; J trimming: 12 bases; junction bases outside the gene matches: 15. Here the CDR3 DNA reads TGTGCCAGCAGCTTTTCGCCTAGCGGGAGGGGATTGTTTCGGCAGTTCTTC. It specifies CASSFSPSGRGLFRQFF.

In the case of this clonotype: Germline and junction disagree at one end, which may indicate a read error. V gene TRBV6-1 combines with J gene TRBJ1-3, with 7 bases that match TRBD1. This CDR3 contains 16 residues. Germline CDR1 is MNHNS and CDR2 is SASEGT. This chain's CDR3 is CASCDLTGSTGNTIYF. The CDR3 bases are TGTGCCAGCTGTGACCTGACAGGGTCGACTGGAAACACCATATATTTT.

V is TRBV5-1 and J is TRBJ1-1; perhaps TRBD1 as D (5 bases). Germline CDR1 SGHRS, CDR2 YFSETQ. The V and J ends lost 0 bases and 9 bases respectively, with 12 bases between them. The CDR3 length is 13 residues. The CDR3 DNA sequence: TGCGCCAGCAGCTTGGGACAGAACGCCCAAGCTTTCTTT. As protein: CASSLGQNAQAFF.

This clonotype was seen a handful of times. This chain joins TRBV12-3 or TRBV12-4 and TRBJ2-7; TRBD1 is a possible D gene (5 bases). The CDR3 is 14 residues long. V lost 5 bases and J 2 bases, leaving 13 bases between the germline ends. The CDR3 DNA follows: TGTGCCAGCAGTCCCCCAGGGTCTCCCTACGAGCAGTACTTC. This gives the protein CASSPPGSPYEQYF.

CDR3 DNA: TGTGCCAGCAACAGGGACGGAAGGGATCAGCCCCAGCATTTT. This sequence encodes CASNRDGRDQPQHF. The gene calls are TRBV27 and TRBJ1-5, with D possibly TRBD1 on 6 matching bases. The V end was cut by 7 bases, the J end by 5 bases, with 15 bases between. The germline V gene has CDR1 MNHEY and CDR2 SMNVEV (reference sequence). The CDR3 totals 14 residues.

The chain combines TRBV5-1 with TRBJ2-1; 9 nucleotides line up with TRBD2. The CDR3 covers 15 residues. J lost 9 bases, V lost 4 bases, and 11 bases had no gene match. Germline-derived CDR1 and CDR2 are SGHRS and YFSETQ. This chain's CDR3 is CASSPFAGGPVEQFF. As DNA, the CDR3 is TGCGCCAGCAGCCCCTTCGCGGGAGGGCCTGTTGAGCAGTTCTTC.

This sequence joins TRBV6-2 or TRBV6-3 and TRBJ2-2; possibly TRBD2 for D (5 bases). The CDR3 totals 13 residues. The V end was cut by 8 bases, the J end by 6 bases, with 13 bases between. Looked up from germline, CDR1 is MNHEY and CDR2 is SVGEGT. CDR3 sequence: CASGYSSAGELFF. In nucleotides, the CDR3 is TGTGCCAGCGGGTATAGTAGCGCCGGGGAGCTGTTTTTT.

The V and J genes are TRBV7-2 and TRBJ1-1; D remains ambiguous. The ends were cut back, 5 bases at V and 3 bases at J, with 16 bases in the middle. The CDR3 loop spans 15 amino acids. Germline V gene lookup returns CDR1 SGHTA and CDR2 FQGNSA. The CDR3 loop is CASSPGPGSYTEAFF. In DNA form, the CDR3 reads TGTGCCAGCAGCCCCGGCCCCGGGAGCTACACTGAAGCTTTCTTT.

This clonotype was detected a few times. The chain links TRBV7-9 to TRBJ1-1; a possible D gene is TRBD1 (6 bases). CDR3 length: 13 residues. CDR1 is SEHNR and CDR2 is FQNEAQ in the germline V gene (reference sequence). V gave up 1 base and J gave up 6 bases, with 9 bases separating them. CDR3 DNA sequence: TGTGCCAGCAGCTTAGAGGACAGCTCTGAAGCTTTCTTT. Amino acid sequence: CASSLEDSSEAFF.

This clonotype was seen a handful of times. V gene TRBV6-1 combines with J gene TRBJ2-5; no firm D call. The CDR3 has 15 residues. The germline V and J ends were trimmed by 6 bases and 0 bases, with 14 bases remaining between them. Germline-derived CDR1 and CDR2 are MNHNS and SASEGT. The DNA of the CDR3 is TGTGCCAGCAGGGAGACATATCTATACCAAGAGACCCAGTACTTC. Translation: CASRETYLYQETQYF.

The CDR3 reads CASSLLTGDAYEQYF. CDR3 nucleotides: TGCGCCAGCAGCTTGTTAACAGGGGACGCCTACGAGCAGTACTTC. The chain is built from TRBV5-1 and TRBJ2-7, with TRBD1 matching 7 bases. The CDR3 totals 15 residues. In germline, CDR1 is SGHRS, CDR2 YFSETQ. V was clipped by 1 base and J by 2 bases; unmatched bases: 6.